This T cell receptor beta chain was identified during a study of shared clonotypes between healthy human individuals (dated by TCRdb to the early 2020s). As for the study more broadly: The cohort included a few men and a couple of women between 18 and 49 years of age. To increase sequencing depth and limit assay-specific biases, TCR repertoire library preparation and sequencing were carried out by different laboratories using diverse techniques. For each donor, CD4 naive and CD4 memory were each run on three plates, CD8 naive on two plates, and CD8 memory on one plate. Each donor's leukapheresis produced roughly between roughly 0.85 and 9.5 billion PBMCs. The study deeply sequenced blood TCR repertoires of about 5 healthy adults to estimate repertoire size and the extent of clonotype sharing between individuals. The paper as a whole reports these results and caveats: Larger estimated clonotype richness was generally found for naive subsets than for memory subsets. Incomplete sequencing was indicated by rarefaction of sorted-subset datasets, despite the large sequencing depth. Compared with non-shared clonotypes, clonotypes shared by all four sorted-subset donors had higher generation probabilities. Pairwise subsampling led to the expectation that sequencing depth would affect the degree of clonotype sharing among donors. The small number of donors limited the genetic and exposure-history diversity represented. Sampling was limited to blood, and TCR repertoires in tissue likely differ from TCR repertoires in blood. When a handful of donors were compared, the shared fraction of clonotypes was around 5% for naive CD4, over 3% for naive CD8, more than 2% for memory CD4, and 0.4% for memory CD8.

Concerning this clone: What this receptor recognizes is not known. Base qualities are not provided; no much larger clone lies one nucleotide away.

The donors were healthy, HIV-negative adults with no recently reported acute infections or vaccinations. Only Caucasian adults living in Nashville, Tennessee, USA were represented among the donors. CD4+ T cells were enriched by magnetic negative selection, after which naive cells were positively selected on CD45RA and the negative fraction was taken as the memory subset. Blood was obtained by leukapheresis, after which PBMCs were separated by Ficoll-Histopaque density gradient centrifugation and cryopreserved in liquid nitrogen vapor phase. Analytical flow cytometry was used to check the purity and quantity of each magnetically sorted T cell population. Each sorted fraction had its genomic DNA isolated and then quantified by UV absorbance on a Nanodrop 2000c. The CDR3 numbers 17 residues from cysteine through phenylalanine. Just CDR3 DNA is preserved here, 51 bases in frame from base 1. CDR1 and CDR2 are read off the germline V gene as KGHSH and LQKENI. Relative to germline, V is 1 base shorter and J is 7 bases shorter, with 21 bases between their ends.

Using the deep immunoSEQ assay, TCR CDR3 regions were amplified from genomic DNA by multiplex PCR. Genomic DNA extracted from each cell subset was distributed evenly over all wells of several immunoSEQ 96-well plates, and each plate served as one replicate. For sorted subsets, 200 ng of genomic DNA, equivalent to 25,000 to 35,000 T cell genomes, went into each replicate PCR. Purified libraries were measured with a Qubit 3.0 fluorometer, size-checked on a Bioanalyzer 2100, and measured again with the KAPA Library Quantification kit. Each immunoSEQ 96-well plate was sequenced on its own single-read 150-cycle Illumina NextSeq 550 flow cell. The source study handled its data this way. Because the immunoSEQ output held only junctional sequences and lacked quality scores, the filtering could not match the filtering applied to full-length reads. To assign V/J genes and CDR3, sequences were annotated using PyIR, a Python wrapper for IgBLAST v1.9, with IMGT germline references. Reads were removed for weak V/J assignments (E-value above 1e-6), missing CDR3, stop codons, out-of-frame junctions, or ambiguous translated residues. A V3J clonotype was defined by an identical inferred V gene, J gene, and CDR3 amino acid sequence. To compute the percentage overlap between repertoires, the number of shared unique clonotypes was divided by the size of the smaller repertoire. RTK rarefaction, the Chao1 estimator, and Recon v2.1 estimates of unobserved clonotypes were used to assess repertoire richness. Generation probabilities for all TCRbeta clonotypes obtained by the gDNA method from a few donors were computed using OLGA. TCRdb carries this immuneACCESS record with in-frame sequences only. Its versions omit some clonotypes, under half of them owing to an unresolved V gene in the studies checked, with the rest unexplained. V and J calls and clone size are given by that table; D and trimming were obtained from the DNA. A total of roughly 2,300,000 clones appear in this sample, 85% to 95% of them only once. 0.37% of the sample belongs to the ten largest clones.

Sequencing was done on a sample of naive CD4+ T cells from PBMCs. The cell subset or site label here, explained by the study, means: CD45RA+ positively selected. Here the chain combines TRBV18 and TRBJ2-3; a tentative D match to TRBD2 spans 9 bases. The TCR sequence derives from a man younger than 35 in good health. Some clones in this sample may be carry-over from other donors' samples. The encoded CDR3 is CASSPRTGRLAGNTQYF. The DNA is as follows: TGTGCCAGCTCACCACGGACAGGGCGCCTAGCGGGAAATACGCAGTATTTT.